This T cell receptor (beta chain) was retrieved from a study of T cell responses to AZD1222 COVID-19 vaccine (dated by TCRdb to the early 2020s). As for the study more broadly: AZD1222 recipients whose second dose came at about 4 weeks and those whose second dose came at about 12 weeks were combined into one group, since spike-specific TCR depth and breadth did not differ between the two schedules. TCR sequencing covered about 230 trial participants: 200 to 210 given two doses of AZD1222 and approximately 26 given two doses of MenACWY control vaccine. Trial participants were enrolled by age into 18-55, 56-69 and 70-plus year subgroups, with around 150, 28 and 57 TCR-sequenced participants respectively.

The V and J ends are trimmed by 5 bases and 9 bases, leaving 17 bases between them. From cysteine to phenylalanine, the CDR3 is 13 amino acids long. Only the CDR3 portion is preserved as DNA: 39 bases, with reading frame beginning at the first base. CDR1 and CDR2 are read off the germline V gene (reference sequence) as PRHDT and FYEKMQ. This sample's time point label indicates: baseline before first vaccination. Vaccinee samples were obtained from the UK trials COV001 and COV002, which included a single-blind randomized controlled phase 2/3 trial of AZD1222 (ChAdOx1 nCoV-19) in healthy adults. For TCRbeta chain sequencing, PBMC samples were collected from trial participants at day 0 and at day 28 after the second dose. What the research found in general, with its limitations: Reportedly, close to half of the unique spike-specific TCRs recognized epitopes lying outside the regions that are mutated in the B.1.351 and B.1.1.7 variants. No day 14 peak-response samples were available, so repertoires were characterized only after the peak T cell response. CD4 TCRs associated with the vaccine covered the entire spike protein, and the dominant responses were in regions 160-218 and 743-854. Conclusions about previously exposed vaccinees are limited because only six or seven AZD1222 recipients were SARS-CoV-2 seropositive at baseline. Participants were mostly white British, with more females than males. The authors suggested clonal diversity may have been underestimated. In the small 56-69-year group, the increase in depth fell short of significance, most likely because of low power. Spike-specific TCR breadth and depth rose significantly after two AZD1222 doses compared with day 0 and with MenACWY recipients.

To note about this clone: The specificity of this receptor is unknown. No clone much larger than this one lies a single base away; base qualities are absent.

The CDR3 regions of human TCRbeta chains were analyzed by immunosequencing. Per the authors' processing: TCRs in the repertoires were compared against a reference library of SARS-CoV-2-specific TCRs that had been generated with the MIRA antigen-specificity platform. Breadth was defined as the fraction of unique TCRs that were SARS-CoV-2-associated. Depth was defined as the fraction of total T cells that were SARS-CoV-2-associated. Using the MIRA data, every spike-specific TCR was mapped to the spike region that the TCR reacted to and assigned to either a CD4 or a CD8 class. Log10-transformed breadth and depth values were compared by one-way ANOVA with Sidak's multiple comparisons tests. TCRdb stores this immuneACCESS table with in-frame sequences only. Part of the clones is absent; in the studies checked, under half of the shortfall reflects unresolved V genes, and no reason is known for the rest. V and J calls and clone size follow that table, whereas D and trimming were derived from the DNA. In all, the sample holds approximately 100,000 clones, and around nine tenths of those were seen once. Of the sample, 20% to 25% falls within the top ten clones.

The rearranged chain carries TRBV13 and TRBJ2-7; possibly the D gene is TRBD1, per 6 matching bases. This sequence originates from an adult in good health. The specimen comprised peripheral blood, sampled on day 0 of AZD1222 vaccination. The CDR3 loop reads CASSLYQGQRQYF. The DNA sequence reads TGTGCCAGCAGCCTGTACCAGGGGCAAAGGCAGTACTTC.